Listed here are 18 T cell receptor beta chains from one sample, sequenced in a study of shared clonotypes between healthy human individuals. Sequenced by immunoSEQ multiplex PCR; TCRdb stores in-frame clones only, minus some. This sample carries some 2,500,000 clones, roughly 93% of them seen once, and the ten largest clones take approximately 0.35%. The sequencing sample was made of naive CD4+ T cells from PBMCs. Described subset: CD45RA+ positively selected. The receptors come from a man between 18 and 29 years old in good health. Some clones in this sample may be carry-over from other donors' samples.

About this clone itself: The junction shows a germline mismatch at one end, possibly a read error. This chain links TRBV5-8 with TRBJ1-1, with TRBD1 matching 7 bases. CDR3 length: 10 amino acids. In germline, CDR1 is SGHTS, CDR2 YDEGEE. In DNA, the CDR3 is TGTGCCAGCAGCTTACAGGGGTTAGTCTTT. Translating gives CASSLQGLVF.

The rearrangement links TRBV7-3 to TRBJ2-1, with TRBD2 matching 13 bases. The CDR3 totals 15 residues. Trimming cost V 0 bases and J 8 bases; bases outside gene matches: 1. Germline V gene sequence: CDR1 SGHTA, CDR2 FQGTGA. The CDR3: CASSLTLAGGYEQFF. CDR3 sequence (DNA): TGTGCCAGCAGCTTAACACTAGCGGGAGGGTATGAGCAGTTCTTC. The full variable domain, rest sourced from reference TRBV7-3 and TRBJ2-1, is GAGVSQTPSNKVTEKGKYVELRCDPISGHTALYWYRQSLGQGPEFLIYFQGTGAADDSGLPNDRFFAVRPEGSVSTLKIQRTERGDSAVYLCASSLTLAGGYEQFFGPGTRLTVL.

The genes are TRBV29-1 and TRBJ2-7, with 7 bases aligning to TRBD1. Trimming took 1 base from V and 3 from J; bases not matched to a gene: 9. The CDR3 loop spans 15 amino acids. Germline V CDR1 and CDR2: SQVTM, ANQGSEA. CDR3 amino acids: CSVEGPGQSYYEQYF. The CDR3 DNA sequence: TGCAGCGTTGAAGGGCCGGGACAGTCATACTACGAGCAGTACTTC.

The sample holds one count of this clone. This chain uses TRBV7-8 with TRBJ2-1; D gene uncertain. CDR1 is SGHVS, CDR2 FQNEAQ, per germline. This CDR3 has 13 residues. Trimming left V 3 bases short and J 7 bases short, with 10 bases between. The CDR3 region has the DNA TGTGCCAGCAGCTTCTCAGGTAGGAATGAGCAGTTCTTC. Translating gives CASSFSGRNEQFF.

CDR3 DNA sequence: TGCGCCAGCAGCCGAAGGGCTAGCGGGAGACAAGAGACCCAGTACTTC. Translated, it gives CASSRRASGRQETQYF. The rearrangement links TRBV5-1 to TRBJ2-5, with 10 bases lining up with TRBD2. Germline CDR1 and CDR2: SGHRS and YFSETQ. CDR3 length equals 16 residues. Germline trimming cut 4 bases from V and 2 bases from J; bases unmatched to any gene: 8.

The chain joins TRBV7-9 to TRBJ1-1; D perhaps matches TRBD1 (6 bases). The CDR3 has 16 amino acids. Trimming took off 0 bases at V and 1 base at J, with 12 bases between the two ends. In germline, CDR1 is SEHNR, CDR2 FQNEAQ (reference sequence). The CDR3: CASSLATGLSNTEAFF. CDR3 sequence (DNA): TGTGCCAGCAGCTTAGCCACAGGGTTGTCGAACACTGAAGCTTTCTTT.

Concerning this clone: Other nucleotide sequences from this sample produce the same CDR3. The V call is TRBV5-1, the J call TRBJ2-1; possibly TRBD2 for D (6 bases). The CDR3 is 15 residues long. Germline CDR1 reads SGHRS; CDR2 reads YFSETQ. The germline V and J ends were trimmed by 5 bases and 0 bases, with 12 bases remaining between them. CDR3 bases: TGCGCCAGCAGTGGGACTGGTAGCTCCTACAATGAGCAGTTCTTC. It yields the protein CASSGTGSSYNEQFF.

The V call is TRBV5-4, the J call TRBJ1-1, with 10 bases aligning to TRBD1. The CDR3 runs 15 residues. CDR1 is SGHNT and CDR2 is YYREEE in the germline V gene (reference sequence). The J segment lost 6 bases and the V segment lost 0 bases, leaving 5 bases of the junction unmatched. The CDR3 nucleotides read TGTGCCAGCAGCTTGGCGAGACAGGGGGCTTCTGAAGCTTTCTTT. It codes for CASSLARQGASEAFF. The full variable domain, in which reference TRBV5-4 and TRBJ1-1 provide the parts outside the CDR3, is ETGVTQSPTHLIKTRGQQVTLRCSSQSGHNTVSWYQQALGQGPQFIFQYYREEENGRGNFPPRFSGLQFPNYSSELNVNALELDDSALYLCASSLARQGASEAFFGQGTRLTVV.

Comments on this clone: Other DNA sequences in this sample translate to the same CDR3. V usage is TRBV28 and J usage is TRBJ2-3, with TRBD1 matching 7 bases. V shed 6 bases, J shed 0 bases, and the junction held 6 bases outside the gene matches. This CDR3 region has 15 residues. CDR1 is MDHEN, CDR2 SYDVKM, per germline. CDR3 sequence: CASSPGQTSTDTQYF. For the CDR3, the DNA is TGTGCCAGCAGCCCGGGACAGACTAGCACAGATACGCAGTATTTT. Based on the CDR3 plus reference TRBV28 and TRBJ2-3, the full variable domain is DVKVTQSSRYLVKRTGEKVFLECVQDMDHENMFWYRQDPGLGLRLIYFSYDVKMKEKGDIPEGYSVSREKKERFSLILESASTNQTSMYLCASSPGQTSTDTQYFGPGTRLTVL.

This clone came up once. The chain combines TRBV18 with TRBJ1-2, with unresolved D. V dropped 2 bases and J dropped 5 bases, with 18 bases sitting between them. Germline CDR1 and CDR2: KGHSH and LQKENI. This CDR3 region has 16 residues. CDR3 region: CASSPRVVGPAYGYTF. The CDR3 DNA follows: TGTGCCAGCTCACCAAGGGTAGTCGGCCCGGCATATGGCTACACCTTC.

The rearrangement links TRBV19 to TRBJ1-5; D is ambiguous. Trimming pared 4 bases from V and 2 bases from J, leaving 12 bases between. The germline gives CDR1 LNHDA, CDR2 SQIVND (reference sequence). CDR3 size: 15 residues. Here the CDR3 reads CASSTSARGNQPQHF. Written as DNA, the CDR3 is TGTGCCAGTAGTACATCGGCGCGCGGCAATCAGCCCCAGCATTTT.

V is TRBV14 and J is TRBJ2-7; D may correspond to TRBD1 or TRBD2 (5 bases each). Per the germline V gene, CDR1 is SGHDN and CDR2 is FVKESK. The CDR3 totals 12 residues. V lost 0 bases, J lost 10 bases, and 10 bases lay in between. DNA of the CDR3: TGTGCCAGCAGCCAAGATGTGGGGGACCAGTACTTC. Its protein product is CASSQDVGDQYF. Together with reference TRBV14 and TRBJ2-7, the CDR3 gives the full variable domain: EAGVTQFPSHSVIEKGQTVTLRCDPISGHDNLYWYRRVMGKEIKFLLHFVKESKQDESGMPNNRFLAERTGGTYSTLKVQPAELEDSGVYFCASSQDVGDQYFGPGTRLTVT.

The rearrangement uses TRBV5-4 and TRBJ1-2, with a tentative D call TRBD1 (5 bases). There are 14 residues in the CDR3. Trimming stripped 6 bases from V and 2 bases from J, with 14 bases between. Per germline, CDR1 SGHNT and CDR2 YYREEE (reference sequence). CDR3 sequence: CASTPGGDNYGYTF. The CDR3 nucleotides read TGTGCCAGCACCCCAGGTGGGGACAACTATGGCTACACCTTC. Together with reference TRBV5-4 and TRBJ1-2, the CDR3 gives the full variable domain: ETGVTQSPTHLIKTRGQQVTLRCSSQSGHNTVSWYQQALGQGPQFIFQYYREEENGRGNFPPRFSGLQFPNYSSELNVNALELDDSALYLCASTPGGDNYGYTFGSGTRLTVV.

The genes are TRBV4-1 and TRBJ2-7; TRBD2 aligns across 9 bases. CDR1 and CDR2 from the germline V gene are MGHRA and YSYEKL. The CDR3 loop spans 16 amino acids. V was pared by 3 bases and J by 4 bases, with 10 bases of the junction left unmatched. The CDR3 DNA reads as TGCGCCAGCAGCCACTTTATAGCGGGAGTCGTGTACGAGCAGTACTTC. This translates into CASSHFIAGVVYEQYF.

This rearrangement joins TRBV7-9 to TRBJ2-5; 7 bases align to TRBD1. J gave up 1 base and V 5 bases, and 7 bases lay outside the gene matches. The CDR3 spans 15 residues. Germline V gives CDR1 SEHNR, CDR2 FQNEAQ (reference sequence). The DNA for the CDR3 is TGTGCCAGCAGCCCTAGCCGACAGGGCCAAGAGACCCAGTACTTC. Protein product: CASSPSRQGQETQYF.

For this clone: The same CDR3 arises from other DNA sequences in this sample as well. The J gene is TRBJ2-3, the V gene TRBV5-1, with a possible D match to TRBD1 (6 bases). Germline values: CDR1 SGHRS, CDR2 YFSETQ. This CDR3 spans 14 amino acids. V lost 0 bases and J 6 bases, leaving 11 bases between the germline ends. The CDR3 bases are TGCGCCAGCAGCTTGGGACAGGTCGGGGATACGCAGTATTTT. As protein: CASSLGQVGDTQYF.

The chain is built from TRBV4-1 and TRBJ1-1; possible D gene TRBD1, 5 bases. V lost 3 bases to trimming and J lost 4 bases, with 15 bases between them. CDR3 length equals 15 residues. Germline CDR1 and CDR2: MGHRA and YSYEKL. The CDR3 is CASSQTETGGTEAFF. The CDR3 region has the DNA TGCGCCAGCAGCCAGACAGAAACCGGGGGCACTGAAGCTTTCTTT.

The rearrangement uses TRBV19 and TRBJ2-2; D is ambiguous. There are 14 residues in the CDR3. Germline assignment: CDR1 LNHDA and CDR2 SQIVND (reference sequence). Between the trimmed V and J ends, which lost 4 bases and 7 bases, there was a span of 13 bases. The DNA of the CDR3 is TGTGCCAGTAGTACCCTTTCTATCGGCGGGGAGCTGTTTTTT. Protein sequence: CASSTLSIGGELFF.